The 20 T cell receptor beta chains presented below share a single source sample, sequenced in a study of Tregs in tolerant kidney transplant recipients. Sequencing used immunoSEQ multiplex PCR; TCRdb keeps in-frame clones, though not all of them. The sample table sets out around 6,400 clones. The nonmyeloablative bone marrow transplants came from related graft donors, with transient mixed chimerism. Sequenced here: CD8+ T cells from blood (PBMCs), sampled 12 months after the transplant. The receptor set was obtained from a human patient who received a combined kidney and bone marrow transplant. Part of the T cell pool may stem from the graft donor.

With regard to this clone: The read gets to within 3 residues of the CDR3 end, and the germline J gene fills in the rest. V usage is TRBV2 and J usage is TRBJ1-6; tentative D call: TRBD1 (5 bases). The germline gives CDR1 SNHLY, CDR2 FYNNEI. With 9 bases removed from V and 7 bases from J, the gap between germline ends came to 16 bases. The CDR3 spans 14 residues. The CDR3 protein is CASAPFGGNSPLHF. The sequenced part of the CDR3 DNA is TGTGCCAGTGCGCCGTTCGGGGGGAATTCACCC.

On this clone: Read coverage stops 3 residues before the CDR3 terminus; the germline J gene supplies the remainder. The genes are TRBV2 and TRBJ1-5, with D hard to call. There are 14 residues in the CDR3. V lost 4 bases, J lost 5 bases, and 12 bases lay in between. Per germline, CDR1 SNHLY and CDR2 FYNNEI. CDR3 amino acids: CASSGAETHQPQHF. CDR3 DNA (partial): TGTGCCAGCAGTGGTGCAGAGACTCATCAGCCC.

As to this clone: With the read ending 3 residues before the CDR3 end, the germline J gene is used to fill in that end. V usage is TRBV30 and J usage is TRBJ2-1; TRBD2 matches 12 bases. The CDR3 has 14 residues. J was trimmed by 8 bases and V by 1 base; bases with no gene match: 3. Germline CDR1 reads GTSNPN; CDR2 reads SVGIG (reference sequence). The CDR3 loop reads CAWSETSGSYEQFF. CDR3 bases read: TGTGCCTGGAGTGAGACTAGCGGGAGTTATGAG.

With regard to this clone: The CDR3 goes on 3 residues after the read ends, and that part is filled in from the germline J gene. The J gene is TRBJ2-7, the V gene TRBV29-1; 7 bases match TRBD1. V lost 4 bases to trimming and J lost 4 bases; unmatched junction nucleotides: 10. Per germline, CDR1 SQVTM and CDR2 ANQGSEA. The CDR3 loop spans 14 amino acids. CDR3 loop: CSVGQGLIKYEQYF. Incomplete CDR3 DNA: TGCAGCGTTGGACAGGGATTAATTAAATACGAG.

Points on this clone: The sequenced fragment ends 3 residues before the CDR3 boundary, so the rest is inferred from the germline J gene. The chain has TRBV19 and TRBJ2-1; D gene uncertain. Trimming pared 7 bases from V and 8 bases from J, leaving 15 bases between. This CDR3 region has 13 residues. Germline-derived CDR1 and CDR2 are LNHDA and SQIVND (reference sequence). CDR3 DNA (partial): TGTGCCAGTACCCCGGGTCCCTTCGATGAG. It specifies CASTPGPFDE. Given in full, the CDR3 is CASTPGPFDEQFF.

About this clone: The read finishes 3 residues shy of the CDR3 end, and the germline J gene is used to complete it. V and J are TRBV20-1 and TRBJ2-1; TRBD2 matches 9 bases. The CDR3 is made up of 16 amino acids. V shed 0 bases and J 2 bases; nucleotides not matched to a gene: 5. Germline assignment: CDR1 DFQATT and CDR2 SNEGSKA (reference sequence). The covered CDR3 bases are TGCAGTGCTAGAGATTGGCCTAGCGGGGCCTACAATGAG. Translation: CSARDWPSGAYNE. The whole CDR3 is CSARDWPSGAYNEQFF.

A remark on this clone: The read ends 3 residues early relative to the CDR3; the germline J gene fills the gap. The chain is built from TRBV13 and TRBJ2-5; TRBD1 agrees at 8 bases. Per germline, CDR1 PRHDT and CDR2 FYEKMQ (reference sequence). CDR3 length equals 13 residues. V trimming: 5 bases; J trimming: 5 bases; junction bases outside the gene matches: 4. The CDR3: CASSPDRDETQYF. Incomplete CDR3 DNA: TGTGCCAGCAGCCCGGACAGGGACGAGACC.

Worth noting for this clone: The read falls 3 residues short of the CDR3 end, and the missing part is taken from the germline J gene. The rearrangement links TRBV6-2 or TRBV6-3 to TRBJ2-7; 9 bases fit TRBD1. CDR3 length equals 13 residues. From germline, CDR1 is MNHEY and CDR2 SVGEGT. Unmatched junction bases numbered 1, after V lost 4 bases and J lost 3 bases. CDR3 sequence: CASSWTGVYEQYF. The covered CDR3 bases are TGTGCCAGCAGTTGGACAGGGGTCTACGAG.

Turning to this clone: The read comes to an end 3 residues before the CDR3 does, leaving the germline J gene to fill in the end. This rearrangement joins TRBV19 to TRBJ2-1, with 12 bases identical to TRBD2. Germline V gene sequence: CDR1 LNHDA, CDR2 SQIVND (reference sequence). The CDR3 loop spans 15 amino acids. Unmatched junction bases numbered 8, after V lost 7 bases and J lost 7 bases. The CDR3 DNA, read in part, is TGTGCCAGTAACGGACTAGCGGGACTGGGTAATGAG. Protein sequence: CASNGLAGLGNE. The complete CDR3 protein is CASNGLAGLGNEQFF.

Note on this clone: The read stops 3 residues short of the end of the CDR3; the missing end is completed from the germline J gene. The chain is built from TRBV7-9 and TRBJ2-7; no clear D gene. This CDR3 is built from 13 residues. Germline CDR1 is SEHNR and CDR2 is FQNEAQ (reference sequence). Trimming took 5 bases from V and 2 from J, leaving 10 bases between them. The sequenced CDR3 bases are TGTGCCAGCAGCCCCCCCTCGGCCTACGAG. Protein sequence: CASSPPSAYE. The full CDR3 sequence reads CASSPPSAYEQYF.

CDR3 region: CASSEYPTAYEQYF. The part of the CDR3 DNA that was read is TGTGCCAGCAGTGAATACCCCACAGCCTACGAG. The rearrangement links TRBV2 to TRBJ2-7; no reliable D call. The sequenced fragment ends 3 residues before the CDR3 boundary, so the rest is inferred from the germline J gene. The CDR3 is 14 amino acids. Trimming took 2 bases from V and 2 from J, leaving 10 bases between them. Looked up from germline, CDR1 is SNHLY and CDR2 is FYNNEI.

For this clone: The CDR3 end lies 3 residues beyond the end of the read and is filled in from the germline J gene. This chain links TRBV5-1 with TRBJ2-7; 10 positions match TRBD2. In germline, CDR1 is SGHRS, CDR2 YFSETQ. CDR3 length equals 14 residues. The J segment lost 4 bases and the V segment lost 0 bases, leaving 1 base of the junction unmatched. The sequenced part of the CDR3 DNA is TGCGCCAGCAGCTTGGGGACTAGCGGTTACGAG. It translates to CASSLGTSGYE. The entire CDR3 protein is CASSLGTSGYEQYF.

Comment on this clone: Read sequence stops 3 residues before the CDR3 end, and the germline J gene provides the missing end. J is TRBJ2-1 and V is TRBV19; 9 bases fit TRBD2. Losses at the gene ends were 1 base for V and 0 bases for J; bases not matched to a gene: 4. The V gene's germline CDR1 is LNHDA and CDR2 SQIVND (reference sequence). This CDR3 has 17 amino acids. CDR3 DNA, as far as it was read: TGTGCCAGTAGTATAGCCAGCGGGAGGTTCTCCTACAATGAG. Its translation: CASSIASGRFSYNE. The entire CDR3 protein is CASSIASGRFSYNEQFF. The full variable domain, its missing parts supplied by reference TRBV19 and TRBJ2-1, is DGGITQSPKYLFRKEGQNVTLSCEQNLNHDAMYWYRQDPGQGLRLIYYSQIVNDFQKGDIAEGYSVSREKKESFPLTVTSAQKNPTAFYLCASSIASGRFSYNEQFFGPGTRLTVL.

Note on this clone: The CDR3 end falls 3 residues outside the read, so it is completed with the germline J gene. This rearrangement joins TRBV7-8 to TRBJ2-1; perhaps TRBD1 as D (5 bases). V shed 2 bases and J shed 6 bases, with 14 bases lying between them. CDR3 length: 15 amino acids. Per germline, CDR1 SGHVS and CDR2 FQNEAQ. The DNA read from the CDR3 is TGTGCCAGCAGCTTAAACCAGGGCCTCCTCAATGAG. It yields the protein CASSLNQGLLNE. The full CDR3 sequence reads CASSLNQGLLNEQFF.

Partial CDR3 DNA: TGTGCCAGCAGGTCAGGGGAGGATGGGAATTCACCC. This encodes CASRSGEDGNSP. The whole CDR3 sequence reads CASRSGEDGNSPLHF. This sequence joins TRBV7-9 and TRBJ1-6; maybe TRBD1 (6 bases). The sequenced fragment ends 3 residues before the CDR3 boundary, so the rest is inferred from the germline J gene. Looked up from germline, CDR1 is SEHNR and CDR2 is FQNEAQ (reference sequence). Trimming took off 6 bases at V and 7 bases at J, with 16 bases between the two ends. The CDR3 spans 15 residues.

With respect to this clone: The CDR3 extends 3 residues past the end of the read, so its final part is completed from the germline J gene. The V gene is TRBV29-1, the J gene TRBJ2-7; no definite D call. The ends were cut back, 4 bases at V and 0 bases at J, with 10 bases in the middle. CDR1 is SQVTM and CDR2 is ANQGSEA in the germline V gene. The CDR3 runs to 13 residues. The covered CDR3 bases are TGCAGCGTTGGGAGCGAGAGCTCCTACGAG. It is translated as CSVGSESSYE. The whole CDR3 sequence reads CSVGSESSYEQYF.

As to this clone: The read ends 3 residues early relative to the CDR3; the germline J gene fills the gap. This chain joins TRBV7-9 and TRBJ1-1; TRBD1 might be the D (5 bases). The CDR3 runs to 12 residues. Trimming left V 4 bases short and J 4 bases short, with 7 bases between. Germline CDR1 reads SEHNR; CDR2 reads FQNEAQ (reference sequence). The chain's CDR3 is CASSSGGTEAFF. The part of the CDR3 DNA that was read is TGTGCCAGCAGCTCCGGGGGCACTGAA.

Notes on this clone: The read stops 3 residues short of the end of the CDR3; the missing end is completed from the germline J gene. The chain recombines TRBV6-2 or TRBV6-3 with TRBJ2-7; D is possibly TRBD1 (6 bases). CDR1 and CDR2 from the germline V gene are MNHEY and SVGEGT. Trimming pared 6 bases from V and 4 bases from J, leaving 13 bases between. There are 13 residues in the CDR3. The DNA read from the CDR3 is TGTGCCAGCAGGAACAGGGCCGGATACGAG. Its protein product is CASRNRAGYE. The whole CDR3 reads CASRNRAGYEQYF.

Comments on this clone: Read sequence stops 3 residues before the CDR3 end, and the germline J gene provides the missing end. The V gene is TRBV2, the J gene TRBJ2-5, with D tentatively TRBD1 (6 bases). Between the trimmed V and J ends, which lost 0 bases and 4 bases, there was a span of 12 bases. The germline V gene has CDR1 SNHLY and CDR2 FYNNEI. This CDR3 is built from 15 residues. The sequenced part of the CDR3 DNA is TGTGCCAGCAGTGAAGCCCTGCAGGGGACAGAGACC. Its protein product is CASSEALQGTET. The whole CDR3 region reads CASSEALQGTETQYF.

Remarks on this clone: The CDR3 is cut off 3 residues early in the read; its end comes from the germline J gene. This sequence joins TRBV6-2 or TRBV6-3 and TRBJ1-5, with D possibly being TRBD1 (5 bases). CDR1 and CDR2 (germline): MNHEY, SVGEGT. This CDR3 region has 16 residues. V was trimmed by 7 bases and J by 4 bases, leaving 20 bases between them. The part of the CDR3 DNA that was read is TGTGCCAGCAAATCTACGCTGGGGCAGAGGAATCAGCCC. Translating it yields CASKSTLGQRNQP. The full CDR3 protein is CASKSTLGQRNQPQHF.